This is a list of T cell receptor beta chains from one sample in a study of T cells after posttransplantation cyclophosphamide. Generated by immunoSEQ multiplex PCR, the TCRdb table keeps only in-frame clones and is missing some. This table holds around 13,000 clones, about 85% found once. Sequencing input: memory CD4+ T cells sorted from PBMCs. These receptors originate from a man aged 45-65 years in good health, CMV-negative, and a related stem cell transplant donor. Each CDR3 is given with its conserved first and last residue. D genes are given only for firm matches. Size is omitted from some rows. Given values are once, few, many or a class for expanded clones.

. | TRBJ2-5 | . | TRBV7-8 | CASSLQETQYF | TGTGCCAGCAGCCTCCAAGAGACCCAGTACTTC
. | TRBJ1-1 | . | TRBV7-9 | CASSPEVGTEAFF | TGTGCCAGCAGCCCAGAGGTAGGCACTGAAGCTTTCTTT
. | TRBJ1-1 | . | TRBV6-1 | CASIGDTEAFF | TGTGCCAGCATAGGAGACACTGAAGCTTTCTTT
. | TRBJ2-2 | TRBD2 | TRBV2 | CASSEALLAGDSGELFF | TGTGCCAGCAGTGAAGCTCTTCTAGCGGGAGATTCCGGGGAGCTGTTTTTT
once | TRBJ2-7 | TRBD1 | TRBV18 | CASSRDRVDEQYF | TGTGCCAGCTCACGCGACAGGGTAGACGAGCAGTACTTC
once | TRBJ2-7 | TRBD1 | TRBV19 | CASRHRGSSYEQYF | TGTGCCAGTCGCCACAGGGGTAGCTCCTACGAGCAGTACTTC
. | TRBJ2-3 | TRBD2 | TRBV5-6 | CASSLSGRAGTDTQYF | TGTGCCAGCAGCTTGAGCGGGAGGGCCGGCACAGATACGCAGTATTTT
once | TRBJ1-2 | . | TRBV6-7 | CASSYERGTGHYGYTF | TGTGCCAGCAGTTACGAGAGGGGGACCGGGCACTATGGCTACACCTTC
. | TRBJ2-1 | TRBD2 | TRBV5-6 | CASSATSGGLQFF | TGTGCCAGCAGCGCCACTAGCGGGGGGTTGCAGTTCTTC
. | TRBJ1-5 | . | TRBV7-9 | CASSSLNQPQHF | TGTGCCAGCAGCTCCCTTAATCAGCCCCAGCATTTT
. | TRBJ1-1 | TRBD1 | TRBV18 | CASSSMGQGSRAFF | TGTGCCAGCTCTTCTATGGGACAGGGGTCCCGGGCTTTCTTT
. | TRBJ1-2 | TRBD1 | TRBV6-5 | CASSSDRGLGYTF | TGTGCCAGCAGTTCCGACAGGGGTTTGGGCTACACCTTC
. | TRBJ2-7 | . | TRBV7-2 | CASSLAGTNYEQYF | TGTGCCAGCAGCTTAGCCGGGACAAACTACGAGCAGTACTTC
. | TRBJ2-3 | TRBD1 | TRBV9 | CASSVARGQKYF | TGTGCCAGCAGCGTAGCTCGGGGACAGAAGTATTTT
. | TRBJ1-4 | . | TRBV7-2 | CASSLDDRASEKLFF | TGTGCCAGCAGCTTAGACGACAGAGCCAGTGAAAAACTGTTTTTT
. | TRBJ1-1 | TRBD1 | TRBV6-1 | CAGGDRGRTEAFF | TGTGCCGGAGGGGACAGGGGGCGGACTGAAGCTTTCTTT
. | TRBJ2-7 | TRBD1 | TRBV5-8 | CASSAMLTGTGGYEQYF | TGTGCCAGCAGCGCGATGCTGACCGGGACAGGGGGCTACGAGCAGTACTTC
. | TRBJ2-5 | . | TRBV7-3 | CASSYSGEPQETQYF | TGTGCCAGCAGTTACTCGGGGGAGCCACAAGAGACCCAGTACTTC
few | TRBJ1-2 | TRBD1 | TRBV9 | CASSGYRGLGYTF | TGTGCCAGCAGCGGATACAGGGGGCTTGGCTACACCTTC
. | TRBJ1-5 | . | TRBV7-2 | CASSWDNRQPQHF | TGTGCCAGCAGCTGGGACAATAGGCAGCCCCAGCATTTT
. | TRBJ2-7 | . | TRBV30 | CAWSLWAREQYF | TGTGCCTGGAGTCTATGGGCTCGGGAGCAGTACTTC
once | TRBJ2-7 | TRBD2 | TRBV27 | CASSQRGLAARKQYF | TGTGCCAGCAGCCAACGCGGACTAGCCGCGAGGAAGCAGTACTTC
. | TRBJ1-3 | TRBD1 | TRBV7-2 | CASSPSWGQVRTGNTIYF | TGTGCCAGCAGTCCTAGTTGGGGACAGGTCCGTACTGGAAACACCATATATTTT
. | TRBJ2-1 | TRBD2 | TRBV11-2 | CASSVELAGHSSYNEQFF | TGTGCCAGCAGCGTCGAGCTAGCGGGGCACAGCTCCTACAATGAGCAGTTCTTC
. | TRBJ1-1 | . | TRBV6-1 | CASSRLGGTEAFF | TGTGCCAGCAGTCGACTGGGGGGCACTGAAGCTTTCTTT
. | TRBJ1-3 | TRBD1 | TRBV9 | CASSVGLTGYSGNTIYF | TGTGCCAGCAGCGTAGGGTTGACAGGGTACTCTGGAAACACCATATATTTT
. | TRBJ1-3 | . | TRBV9 | CASSVSQTLGNTIYF | TGTGCCAGCAGCGTGAGTCAGACACTTGGAAACACCATATATTTT
. | TRBJ2-2 | . | TRBV9 | CASTPSVRSHTGELFF | TGTGCCAGCACCCCGAGTGTGAGGTCCCACACCGGGGAGCTGTTTTTT
. | TRBJ1-1 | TRBD1 | TRBV2 | CATQGVGTEAFF | TGTGCCACTCAGGGGGTGGGGACTGAAGCTTTCTTT
. | TRBJ2-1 | . | TRBV18 | CASSSDHGGDEQFF | TGTGCCAGCTCGTCCGACCATGGGGGCGATGAGCAGTTCTTC
. | TRBJ2-1 | TRBD1 | TRBV19 | CASSIRQGVYNEQFF | TGTGCCAGTAGTATAAGACAGGGGGTGTACAATGAGCAGTTCTTC
once | TRBJ2-1 | . | TRBV11-2 | CASSRNPEQFF | TGTGCCAGCAGCCGTAATCCTGAGCAGTTCTTC
. | TRBJ2-7 | . | TRBV10-3 | CAISSKQYEQYF | TGTGCCATCAGCTCAAAACAATACGAGCAGTACTTC
. | TRBJ2-7 | TRBD2 | TRBV4-1 | CASSQGLAGVSEQYF | TGCGCCAGCAGCCAGGGACTAGCGGGAGTCTCCGAGCAGTACTTC
. | TRBJ2-7 | . | TRBV5-1 | CASSPGSIWADNEQYF | TGCGCCAGCAGCCCGGGAAGTATTTGGGCGGATAACGAGCAGTACTTC
. | TRBJ2-5 | . | TRBV5-8 | CASSLFGETQYF | TGTGCCAGCAGCTTGTTCGGAGAGACCCAGTACTTC
. | TRBJ2-7 | . | TRBV4-2 | CASSSFGLGASRQYF | TGTGCCAGCAGTTCGTTCGGTCTAGGGGCCTCACGGCAGTACTTC
. | TRBJ1-1 | . | TRBV29-1 | CSVQGRLNTEAFF | TGCAGCGTTCAGGGAAGGCTGAACACTGAAGCTTTCTTT
. | TRBJ2-7 | TRBD1 | TRBV5-4 | CASSLTGATYVQYF | TGTGCCAGCAGCTTGACAGGGGCGACCTACGTGCAGTACTTC
. | TRBJ2-1 | TRBD2 | TRBV7-8 | CASSPLAGSYNEQFF | TGTGCCAGCAGCCCGCTAGCGGGGTCCTACAATGAGCAGTTCTTC
. | TRBJ2-7 | . | TRBV10-1 | CASRGDCQDSSTYEQYF | TGCGCCAGCAGGGGAGACTGCCAGGACTCTTCCACCTACGAGCAGTACTTC
. | TRBJ1-1 | . | TRBV2 | CASMNMGQGEAFF | TGTGCCAGCATGAACATGGGCCAGGGCGAAGCTTTCTTT
. | TRBJ2-2 | . | TRBV18 | CASSPRGDTGELFF | TGTGCCAGCTCACCTCGCGGGGACACCGGGGAGCTGTTTTTT
. | TRBJ2-7 | TRBD2 | TRBV7-2 | CASSSLAGGYEQYF | TGTGCCAGCAGCTCACTAGCGGGGGGTTACGAGCAGTACTTC
. | TRBJ1-4 | . | TRBV29-1 | CSVGGQYEKLFF | TGCAGCGTTGGGGGCCAGTATGAAAAACTGTTTTTT
few | TRBJ1-1 | . | TRBV7-6 | CASSLLQVKAFF | TGTGCCAGCAGCTTACTACAGGTTAAAGCTTTCTTT
. | TRBJ2-7 | TRBD1 | TRBV29-1 | CSVWDRGSYEQYF | TGCAGCGTTTGGGACAGAGGATCCTACGAGCAGTACTTC
. | TRBJ2-5 | TRBD2 | TRBV7-6 | CASSRARGSQETQYF | TGTGCCAGCAGCCGTGCGCGGGGGAGTCAAGAGACCCAGTACTTC
. | TRBJ2-1 | . | TRBV10-3 | CAIRNTGSSYNEQFF | TGTGCCATCAGAAATACAGGGAGCTCCTACAATGAGCAGTTCTTC